One sample yielded the 19 T cell receptor beta chains listed below, sequenced in a study of blood T cell repertoires in COVID-19. Using immunoSEQ multiplex PCR, the repertoire was profiled, and TCRdb retains in-frame clones only, with some absent. The sample lists under 300,000 clones, about 91% seen once, with around 1.3% in the top ten. Sequenced material: PBMCs or T cells enriched from blood (not recorded which). Receptor source: a human donor in a cohort exposed to, infected with or recovered from COVID-19 (not recorded which). The donor label of this sample is uncertain.

The chain has TRBV5-4 and TRBJ2-7; D unresolved. The CDR3 runs to 14 residues. Germline V gives CDR1 SGHNT, CDR2 YYREEE (reference sequence). V was cut by 4 bases and J by 0 bases, with 11 bases left in between. This chain's CDR3 is CASSPTGSSYEQYF. The CDR3 DNA follows: TGTGCCAGCAGCCCGACGGGTAGCTCCTACGAGCAGTACTTC.

V gene TRBV2 combines with J gene TRBJ1-1; D not certain. Germline CDR1 and CDR2: SNHLY and FYNNEI. The V gene lost 3 bases and the J gene lost 8 bases, with 7 bases spanning the gap. The CDR3 runs to 11 residues. In DNA, the CDR3 is TGTGCCAGCAGTGAGGGCGGGGAAGCTTTCTTT. It encodes CASSEGGEAFF.

This clone was recorded only once. The CDR3 spells CASSPGTGDYGYTF. CDR3 coding DNA: TGTGCCAGCAGCCCCGGGACAGGGGACTATGGCTACACCTTC. The J gene is TRBJ1-2, the V gene TRBV7-2; TRBD1 matches at 10 bases. The CDR3 runs 14 residues. The trim removed 5 bases at V and 3 bases at J, leaving 3 bases unmatched. Germline CDR1 is SGHTA and CDR2 is FQGNSA. Full variable domain (missing parts from reference TRBV7-2 and TRBJ1-2): GAGVSQSPSNKVTEKGKDVELRCDPISGHTALYWYRQSLGQGLEFLIYFQGNSAPDKSGLPSDRFSAERTGGSVSTLTIQRTQQEDSAVYLCASSPGTGDYGYTFGSGTRLTVV.

J is TRBJ2-2 and V is TRBV18, with 8 bases that match TRBD1. CDR1 and CDR2 (germline): KGHSH, LQKENI. The CDR3 length is 16 residues. V was clipped by 4 bases and J by 5 bases; unmatched bases: 9. CDR3 sequence (DNA): TGTGCCAGCTCACACCTGCGGACAGGGCATACCGGGGAGCTGTTTTTT. Translation gives CASSHLRTGHTGELFF.

This clone appeared a single time. This chain uses TRBV19 with TRBJ1-6, with 11 bases fitting TRBD1. Germline V CDR1 and CDR2: LNHDA, SQIVND (reference sequence). Trimming cost V 3 bases and J 14 bases; bases outside gene matches: 3. The CDR3 contains 13 residues. CDR3 sequence reads: CASSMRDRGTLHF. CDR3 coding DNA: TGTGCCAGTAGTATGCGGGACAGGGGGACCCTCCACTTT.

This clone appeared a single time. The chain joins TRBV30 to TRBJ2-1; D call uncertain. The CDR3 is made up of 14 amino acids. From germline, CDR1 is GTSNPN and CDR2 SVGIG (reference sequence). Deletions cut 3 bases from V and 0 bases from J, with 9 bases between. CDR3 nucleotides: TGTGCCTGGAGGGCTCCTAGCTCCTACAATGAGCAGTTCTTC. Its protein is CAWRAPSSYNEQFF.

The chain recombines TRBV19 with TRBJ1-2, with 7 bases matching TRBD1. The length of the CDR3 is 14 residues. The germline CDR1 and CDR2 sequences are LNHDA and SQIVND (reference sequence). V dropped 5 bases and J dropped 7; count of bases not matched to a gene: 10. The CDR3 DNA sequence: TGTGCCAGTAGTCTCACACCGGACAGGCCTGGCTACACCTTC. Amino acid sequence: CASSLTPDRPGYTF.

The V and J genes are TRBV28 and TRBJ1-2, with a tentative D call TRBD1 (6 bases). The V end lost 8 bases, the J end lost 1 base, and 8 bases lay between the germline ends. There are 12 residues in the CDR3. Germline CDR1 MDHEN, CDR2 SYDVKM. This CDR3 is CASRQDNYGYTF. CDR3 nucleotides: TGTGCCAGCCGACAGGATAACTATGGCTACACCTTC.

The chain combines TRBV6-6 with TRBJ2-7; D not resolved. V lost 3 bases, J lost 1 base, and 7 bases lay in between. Germline CDR1 is MNHNY and CDR2 is SVGAGI (reference sequence). The CDR3 runs 13 residues. Here the CDR3 DNA reads TGTGCCAGCAGTTATCGGTGGTCCTACGAGCAGTACTTC. Its protein product is CASSYRWSYEQYF.

The J gene is TRBJ2-3, the V gene TRBV21-1; the table assigns TRBD2, which was not confirmed against the DNA. TRBV21-1 has pseudogene status. The CDR3 consists of 17 residues. CDR3 nucleotides: TGTGCCAGCAGCATCCCCCCCCCGAGTCGGGGGAAAGATACGCAGTATTTT. Protein: CASSIPPPSRGKDTQYF.

The chain has TRBV7-2 and TRBJ1-1; D is perhaps TRBD1 (5 bases). V lost 5 bases to trimming and J lost 5 bases, with 9 bases between them. Germline assignment: CDR1 SGHTA and CDR2 FQGNSA. This CDR3 has 12 amino acids. This chain's CDR3 is CASSVQVTEAFF. The DNA for the CDR3 is TGTGCCAGCAGCGTACAGGTAACTGAAGCTTTCTTT.

J is TRBJ1-4 and V is TRBV7-9; D is ambiguous. Germline V gives CDR1 SEHNR, CDR2 FQNEAQ (reference sequence). Trimming shortened V by 4 bases and J by 8 bases, and 23 bases separated the two germline ends. The length of the CDR3 is 17 residues. CDR3 sequence reads: CASSSIFGRRLGEKLFF. The CDR3 DNA sequence: TGTGCCAGCAGCTCAATTTTTGGGAGGAGACTGGGGGAAAAACTGTTTTTT.

The chain couples TRBV6-5 to TRBJ2-2; TRBD2 agrees at 14 bases. V lost 0 bases to trimming and J lost 9 bases; unmatched junction nucleotides: 3. CDR3 size: 16 residues. Germline V gene lookup returns CDR1 MNHEY and CDR2 SVGAGI. CDR3 DNA: TGTGCCAGCAGTTACTCCGGACTAGCGGGGGGAAGGGAGCTGTTTTTT. This codes for CASSYSGLAGGRELFF.

This clone came up once. The rearrangement joins TRBV3-1 (or the pseudogene TRBV3-2) to TRBJ1-6; D is unclear. Germline V gene lookup returns CDR1 LGHDT and CDR2 YNNKEL (reference sequence). Trimming removed 4 bases at V and 9 bases at J, with 16 bases between. The CDR3 contains 15 residues. The CDR3: CASSLGLLFGSPLHF. The CDR3 DNA reads TGTGCCAGCAGCCTAGGACTGTTGTTTGGTTCACCCCTCCACTTT.

The gene calls are TRBV6-2 or TRBV6-3 and TRBJ2-7; D is possibly TRBD2 (7 bases). Germline assignment: CDR1 MNHEY and CDR2 SVGEGT. The CDR3 length is 15 residues. V was pared by 2 bases and J by 6 bases, with 17 bases between. This chain's CDR3 is CASSYKRRGPLEQYF. The CDR3, as DNA: TGTGCCAGCAGTTACAAACGGCGGGGGCCTCTCGAGCAGTACTTC.

This chain joins TRBV21-1 and TRBJ1-2; TRBD1, the table's D call, was not compared with the DNA. TRBV21-1 is a pseudogene locus. The CDR3 consists of 14 residues. CDR3 region: CASSKQGAAEGYTF. The CDR3 DNA reads TGTGCCAGCAGCAAGCAGGGGGCGGCGGAGGGCTACACCTTC.

The chain couples TRBV18 to TRBJ1-2, with TRBD1 identical over 7 bases. Trimming removed 2 bases from V and 8 bases from J; junction bases left unmatched: 8. The CDR3 loop spans 14 amino acids. Per the germline V gene, CDR1 is KGHSH and CDR2 is LQKENI. For the CDR3, the DNA is TGTGCCAGCTCACCAGACAGGGTGACATACGGCTACACCTTC. This encodes CASSPDRVTYGYTF.

The chain links TRBV11-2 to TRBJ1-1; unclear D gene. V was trimmed by 6 bases and J by 4 bases, leaving 12 bases between them. Germline lookup yields CDR1 SGHAT and CDR2 FQNNGV. CDR3 size: 13 residues. In DNA form, the CDR3 reads TGTGCCAGCAGGCTCTCCCCCGGCACTGAAGCTTTCTTT. Its protein is CASRLSPGTEAFF.

The J gene is TRBJ1-2, the V gene TRBV28; D uncertain. From germline, CDR1 is MDHEN and CDR2 SYDVKM. The CDR3 spans 15 residues. The V gene lost 3 bases and the J gene lost 2 bases, with 13 bases spanning the gap. As DNA, the CDR3 is TGTGCCAGCAGTTTGGGCGGGCAGGTCAACTATGGCTACACCTTC. Its translation is CASSLGGQVNYGYTF.